This T cell receptor (beta chain) stems from a study of shared clonotypes between healthy human individuals. General study results and limits: Estimated clonotype richness was generally higher in naive than memory subsets.

This clone has ten or more counts. Its antigen is still unknown. The repertoire was sequenced with immunoSEQ multiplex PCR; TCRdb's copy has only in-frame clones and lacks some. This table has about 1 million clones, roughly 70% appearing once. CD4+ cells were split into CD45RA+ naive and CD45RA-negative memory subsets. The CDR3 runs 17 residues. The sequence was obtained from a man younger than 35 in good health. This chain joins TRBV21-1 and TRBJ1-5. TRBV21-1 is labeled a pseudogene. The sample comprised memory CD4+ T cells sorted from blood. The sample's subset: CD45RA-negative fraction. CDR3 coding DNA: TGTGCCAGCAGCCATATCTCCGGGACGGAACCCAATCAGCCCCAGCATTTT. This sequence encodes CASSHISGTEPNQPQHF.